These 29 T cell receptor beta chains came from one sample sequenced in a study of CD8 T cells in ankylosing spondylitis. Points from the study as a whole: A motif in TCR beta, a set of seven to nine highly homologous variants, appeared characteristic of ankylosing spondylitis blood.

TCRdb redid the calling of the 5' RACE reads with MiXCR, one entry per CDR3 protein. The table has 100,000 to 150,000 distinct CDR3 sequences, roughly 17% seen once; the top ten hold 30% to 35%. Their antigens are not known. The specimen sequenced was blood, either unsorted or a sorted T cell fraction (not recorded which). These receptors came from a male donor with ankylosing spondylitis.

This clonotype was seen more than once but under ten times. V usage is TRBV27 and J usage is TRBJ2-4, with D perhaps TRBD2 (5 bases). The CDR3 consists of 15 residues. V lost 10 bases and J lost 0, with 16 bases in between. CDR1 is MNHEY and CDR2 is SMNVEV in the germline V gene (reference sequence). The CDR3 is CATKIVGVAKNIQYF. The CDR3 DNA follows: TGTGCCACCAAAATCGTGGGAGTAGCCAAAAACATTCAGTACTTC.

V gene TRBV4-1 combines with J gene TRBJ1-5; 7 bases fit TRBD1. Losses at the gene ends were 1 base for V and 3 bases for J; bases not matched to a gene: 3. Germline V gene data show CDR1 as MGHRA and CDR2 as YSYEKL. The CDR3 extends over 15 amino acids. Written as DNA, the CDR3 is TGCGCCAGCAGCCAAGGAGGGGGCACCAATCAGCCCCAGCATTTT. It specifies CASSQGGGTNQPQHF.

This clonotype was found a few times. This chain connects TRBV27 to TRBJ2-1, with 7 bases that match TRBD2. Trimming at V came to 6 bases and at J to 4 bases, leaving 12 bases not matched to a gene. The V gene's germline CDR1 is MNHEY and CDR2 SMNVEV (reference sequence). The CDR3 runs 16 residues. The CDR3 sequence is CASSPLLAEPYNEQFF. In nucleotides, the CDR3 is TGTGCCAGCAGCCCACTCCTAGCGGAACCATACAATGAGCAGTTCTTC.

The chain employs TRBV7-9 and TRBJ1-5, with no clear D. The V gene lost 2 bases and the J gene lost 0 bases, with 14 bases spanning the gap. Germline V CDR1 and CDR2: SEHNR, FQNEAQ (reference sequence). The CDR3 is 17 residues long. Here the CDR3 DNA reads TGTGCCAGCAGCTTATTCAGTGGGGAGGATAGCAATCAGCCCCAGCATTTT. Translating it yields CASSLFSGEDSNQPQHF.

The rearrangement joins TRBV9 to TRBJ1-3; TRBD1 agrees at 9 bases. Germline CDR1 SGDLS, CDR2 YYNGEE. This CDR3 is built from 15 residues. V dropped 6 bases and J dropped 0; count of bases not matched to a gene: 4. This chain's CDR3 is CASTTTGGSGNTIYF. For the CDR3, the DNA is TGTGCCAGCACCACGACAGGGGGCTCTGGAAACACCATATATTTT.

This clonotype was counted a single time. This chain connects TRBV7-8 to TRBJ2-1; possibly TRBD1 for D (7 bases). The CDR3 length is 15 residues. The germline gives CDR1 SGHVS, CDR2 FQNEAQ. V lost 1 base and J 7 bases, leaving 14 bases between the germline ends. The CDR3 nucleotides read TGTGCCAGCAGCTTAGGGACGACAGGGAGGAATGAGCAGTTCTTC. Its protein product is CASSLGTTGRNEQFF.

This chain uses TRBV7-9 with TRBJ2-1; D gene ambiguous. The CDR3 is made up of 15 amino acids. V gave up 0 bases and J gave up 4 bases, with 10 bases separating them. Looked up from germline, CDR1 is SEHNR and CDR2 is FQNEAQ (reference sequence). The chain's CDR3 is CASSLASLPYNEQFF. The CDR3 DNA reads as TGTGCCAGCAGCTTAGCGTCCCTCCCTTACAATGAGCAGTTCTTC. Complete variable domain (other parts from reference TRBV7-9 and TRBJ2-1): DTGVSQNPRHKITKRGQNVTFRCDPISEHNRLYWYRQTLGQGPEFLTYFQNEAQLEKSRLLSDRFSAERPKGSFSTLEIQRTEQGDSAMYLCASSLASLPYNEQFFGPGTRLTVL.

This clonotype was counted only a few times. V is TRBV28 and J is TRBJ2-1; TRBD2 aligns across 12 bases. The V segment lost 3 bases and the J segment 7 bases; nucleotides outside the gene matches: 7. Germline V gene lookup returns CDR1 MDHEN and CDR2 SYDVKM. The CDR3 runs 16 residues. CDR3 in DNA: TGTGCCAGCAGTTTCGGACTAGCGGGGAGGGGGAATGAGCAGTTCTTC. Translation gives CASSFGLAGRGNEQFF.

The chain uses TRBV14 and TRBJ2-1; D assignment may be TRBD1 or TRBD2 (6 bases each). Between the trimmed V and J ends, which lost 1 base and 0 bases, there was a span of 10 bases. The CDR3 has 16 amino acids. CDR1 is SGHDN, CDR2 FVKESK, per germline. This chain's CDR3 is CASSQGGAYSYNEQFF. In DNA, the CDR3 is TGTGCCAGCAGCCAAGGGGGGGCTTACTCCTACAATGAGCAGTTCTTC.

The V gene is TRBV6-5, the J gene TRBJ2-3, with TRBD2 matching over 8 bases. Germline lookup yields CDR1 MNHEY and CDR2 SVGAGI. The V and J ends lost 4 bases and 3 bases, in that order; junction bases with no gene match: 3. The CDR3 has 14 residues. The DNA for the CDR3 is TGTGCCAGCAGTTGGAGCGGGAGAACAGATACGCAGTATTTT. This translates into CASSWSGRTDTQYF.

V usage is TRBV29-1 and J usage is TRBJ2-5; no clear D. This CDR3 is built from 13 residues. Germline loops: CDR1 SQVTM, CDR2 ANQGSEA. Here the CDR3 DNA reads TGCAGTCTTGTGTATCGTGGGCAAGAGACCCAGTACTTC. Protein sequence: CSLVYRGQETQYF.

Only a few counts were recorded for this clonotype. The genes are TRBV11-3 and TRBJ2-1; TRBD2 matches at 7 bases. Looked up from germline, CDR1 is SGHNT and CDR2 is YENEEA. The CDR3 is 15 residues long. The junction had 11 bases not matched to a gene; V was cut back by 6 bases and J by 6 bases. CDR3 nucleotides: TGTGCCAGCAGGGGTTTGTCGGGAGGTGCCAATGAGCAGTTCTTC. Encoded protein: CASRGLSGGANEQFF.

This clonotype has a handful of counts. This sequence joins TRBV9 and TRBJ1-1; the D is unclear. V was pared by 1 base and J by 0 bases, with 10 bases between. The CDR3 extends over 15 amino acids. The germline gives CDR1 SGDLS, CDR2 YYNGEE. This CDR3 reads CASSVSPRMNTEAFF. The CDR3 coding sequence is TGTGCCAGCAGCGTAAGTCCACGCATGAACACTGAAGCTTTCTTT.

The chain has TRBV4-2 and TRBJ1-5; D not resolved. The CDR3 consists of 15 residues. V was pared by 1 base and J by 9 bases, with 16 bases between. Germline assignment: CDR1 LGHNA and CDR2 YNFKEQ. The CDR3 loop is CASSQVRVGTWPQHF. In DNA form, the CDR3 reads TGTGCCAGCAGCCAAGTGAGAGTTGGAACGTGGCCCCAGCATTTT.

The chain joins TRBV5-5 to TRBJ1-1; D unclear. V was cut by 3 bases and J by 5 bases, with 11 bases left in between. Germline values: CDR1 SGHKS, CDR2 YYEKEE (reference sequence). This CDR3 is built from 13 residues. CDR3 amino acids: CASSSEVHTEAFF. The CDR3 nucleotides read TGTGCCAGCAGCTCCGAAGTGCATACTGAAGCTTTCTTT.

The rearrangement joins TRBV7-2 to TRBJ2-5; weak D call: TRBD2 (5 bases). Trimming took 5 bases from V and 2 from J, leaving 12 bases between them. CDR1 is SGHTA, CDR2 FQGNSA, per germline. The CDR3 extends over 14 amino acids. CDR3 in amino acids: CASSRGWGQETQYF. Here the CDR3 DNA reads TGTGCCAGCAGCCGAGGGTGGGGTCAAGAGACCCAGTACTTC.

The sample holds many counts of this clonotype. The DNA is omitted, as the CDR3 cannot be located on it reliably, and the CDR3 follows TCRdb's listing. The V gene is TRBV12-3 or TRBV12-4, the J gene TRBJ1-1; the table calls TRBD1, which could not be checked here. Counting both end residues, the CDR3 totals 13 amino acids. CDR3 protein: CASSFGPGREAFF.

The rearrangement joins TRBV19 to TRBJ2-7; 8 bases line up with TRBD1. V was clipped by 4 bases and J by 2 bases; unmatched bases: 1. Germline CDR1 is LNHDA and CDR2 is SQIVND (reference sequence). The CDR3 runs 13 residues. CDR3 residues: CASSKGQAYEQYF. For the CDR3, the DNA is TGTGCCAGTAGTAAGGGACAGGCCTACGAGCAGTACTTC.

This chain uses TRBV7-9 with TRBJ2-7; 8 bases map to TRBD2. Germline loops: CDR1 SEHNR, CDR2 FQNEAQ (reference sequence). After removal of 2 bases from V and 0 bases from J, the junction contained 3 bases not matched to a gene. The CDR3 is 15 residues long. The CDR3 reads CASSLSGSVSYEQYF. The CDR3 nucleotides read TGTGCCAGCAGCTTAAGCGGGAGTGTCTCCTACGAGCAGTACTTC.

This clonotype came up once. The rearrangement uses TRBV9 and TRBJ2-3, with D perhaps TRBD2 (6 bases). The CDR3 length is 15 residues. Trimming took off 6 bases at V and 0 bases at J, with 14 bases between the two ends. Germline values: CDR1 SGDLS, CDR2 YYNGEE. The CDR3 protein is CASNLGLYSTDTQYF. Written as DNA, the CDR3 is TGTGCCAGCAACCTGGGACTGTACAGCACAGATACGCAGTATTTT.

The chain has TRBV29-1 and TRBJ1-1, with D unresolved. The V end was cut by 8 bases, the J end by 4 bases, with 8 bases between. Per the germline V gene, CDR1 is SQVTM and CDR2 is ANQGSEA. This CDR3 contains 10 residues. Here the CDR3 DNA reads TGCAGCTCCGGGCCCACTGAAGCTTTCTTT. This gives the protein CSSGPTEAFF.

This clonotype was counted a few times. The chain joins TRBV10-3 to TRBJ2-5; the match to TRBD1 covers 8 bases. CDR1 is ENHRY, CDR2 SYGVKD, per germline. This CDR3 contains 14 residues. After removal of 2 bases from V and 4 bases from J, the junction contained 3 bases not matched to a gene. Written as DNA, the CDR3 is TGTGCCATCAGTGAGACAGGGGGTGGAGAGACCCAGTACTTC. Translated: CAISETGGGETQYF.

V is TRBV12-3 or TRBV12-4 and J is TRBJ2-3, with TRBD1 as a possible D gene (6 bases). V was pared by 5 bases and J by 2 bases, with 23 bases between. The CDR3 contains 18 residues. CDR3 DNA sequence: TGTGCCAGCAGTCTCCTCCCCCCGGGCAGGGGATACACAGATACGCAGTATTTT. This gives the protein CASSLLPPGRGYTDTQYF.

This clonotype was seen only a few times. The gene calls are TRBV4-1 and TRBJ1-4, with no clear D. V gave up 8 bases and J gave up 7 bases, with 11 bases separating them. CDR1 MGHRA and CDR2 YSYEKL come from the germline V gene. The CDR3 totals 12 residues. The CDR3 region has the DNA TGCGCCAGCCAGAGCTTGGGTGAAAAACTGTTTTTT. Protein sequence: CASQSLGEKLFF.

The CDR3 reads CASQRLSYNEQFF. CDR3 DNA: TGTGCCAGTCAAAGGTTGTCCTACAATGAGCAGTTCTTC. This chain links TRBV27 with TRBJ2-1; D uncertain. Looked up from germline, CDR1 is MNHEY and CDR2 is SMNVEV (reference sequence). Trimming took 9 bases from V and 1 from J, leaving 10 bases between them. CDR3 length: 13 residues.

This clonotype was seen only a few times. This sequence joins TRBV7-2 and TRBJ2-7, with 8 bases aligning to TRBD2. This CDR3 region has 20 residues. The ends lost 0 bases at V and 2 bases at J; junction bases unmatched: 18. The germline V gene has CDR1 SGHTA and CDR2 FQGNSA. The DNA for the CDR3 is TGTGCCAGCAGCTTAGCGAAAGGGACTAGTTGGGACCTTACTGCCTACGAGCAGTACTTC. Its protein product is CASSLAKGTSWDLTAYEQYF. The whole variable domain, filled in from reference TRBV7-2 and TRBJ2-7, reads GAGVSQSPSNKVTEKGKDVELRCDPISGHTALYWYRQSLGQGLEFLIYFQGNSAPDKSGLPSDRFSAERTGGSVSTLTIQRTQQEDSAVYLCASSLAKGTSWDLTAYEQYFGPGTRLTVT.

This clonotype showed up just a few times. CDR3 loop: CATMTGGLQFF. The CDR3 DNA reads as TGTGCCACCATGACAGGGGGCCTACAGTTCTTC. The rearrangement uses TRBV27 and TRBJ2-1, with 10 bases identical to TRBD1. The germline gives CDR1 MNHEY, CDR2 SMNVEV (reference sequence). V was clipped by 10 bases and J by 13 bases; unmatched bases: 7. This CDR3 contains 11 residues.

The chain combines TRBV5-1 with TRBJ2-7, with TRBD1 as a possible D gene (6 bases). The CDR3 loop spans 14 amino acids. Germline V gene lookup returns CDR1 SGHRS and CDR2 YFSETQ. V was shortened by 4 bases and J by 6 bases, with 17 bases between the two germline ends. The CDR3 reads CASSLGDWGREQYF. The CDR3 DNA reads as TGCGCCAGCAGCCTTGGGGATTGGGGGCGCGAGCAGTACTTC.

The rearrangement uses TRBV9 and TRBJ2-3; tentatively, D is TRBD2 (5 bases). V dropped 4 bases and J dropped 6 bases, with 18 bases sitting between them. The length of the CDR3 is 15 residues. Germline lookup yields CDR1 SGDLS and CDR2 YYNGEE. For the CDR3, the DNA is TGTGCCAGCAGCCGAAGCGGACCTATTGGGGATACGCAGTATTTT. Translated, it gives CASSRSGPIGDTQYF.